The T cell receptor beta chain under discussion was sequenced for a study of CD8 T cells in ankylosing spondylitis. Trimming took 5 bases from V and 1 from J, leaving 12 bases between them. The germline V gene has CDR1 SGHTA and CDR2 FQGNSA. There are 14 residues in the CDR3. Findings of the study overall: Seemingly distinctive of ankylosing spondylitis blood was a TCR beta motif formed by eight highly homologous variants. Some of the motif variants had earlier been found in reactive arthritis patients' fluid and blood. The study looked at matched synovial fluid samples from ankylosing spondylitis patients. Disease-linked clones were reported to be significantly enriched there. Disease-linked clones were found to be CD8+ and relatively rare in peripheral blood.

By quantitative 5'-RACE with molecular barcodes, the TCR beta libraries were made. MiXCR, applied by TCRdb to the 5' RACE reads, yields one record per CDR3 protein. The table has about 800,000 distinct CDR3 sequences, 12% seen once. Many counts were recorded for this clonotype. The antigen is unknown. Sequencing used blood, either unsorted or a sorted T cell fraction (not recorded which). The chain carries TRBV7-2 and TRBJ2-7, with D hard to call. This TCR was sampled from a male donor with ankylosing spondylitis. The CDR3 sequence is CASSPARESYEQYF. As DNA, the CDR3 is TGTGCCAGCAGCCCTGCTAGGGAATCCTACGAGCAGTACTTC.